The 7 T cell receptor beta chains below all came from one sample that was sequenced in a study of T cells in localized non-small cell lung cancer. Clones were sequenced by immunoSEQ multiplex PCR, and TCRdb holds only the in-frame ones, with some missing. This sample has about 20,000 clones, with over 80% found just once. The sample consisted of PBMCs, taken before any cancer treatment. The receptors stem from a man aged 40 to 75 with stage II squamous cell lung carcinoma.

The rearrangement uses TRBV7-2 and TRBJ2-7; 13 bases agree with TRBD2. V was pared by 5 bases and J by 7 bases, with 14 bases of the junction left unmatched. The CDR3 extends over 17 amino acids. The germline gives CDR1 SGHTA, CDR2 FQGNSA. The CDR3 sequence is CASSARVRTSGSGEQYF. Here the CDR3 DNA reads TGTGCCAGCAGCGCTCGGGTCCGGACTAGCGGGAGCGGGGAGCAGTACTTC.

The DNA of the CDR3 is TGTGCCAGCAGTAACCCCGGGACAGGGGCCAGCATATATTTT. Its protein is CASSNPGTGASIYF. The chain is built from TRBV28 and TRBJ1-3; TRBD1 aligns across 10 bases. Germline CDR1 is MDHEN and CDR2 is SYDVKM. The J segment lost 12 bases and the V segment lost 5 bases, leaving 10 bases of the junction unmatched. This CDR3 has 14 amino acids.

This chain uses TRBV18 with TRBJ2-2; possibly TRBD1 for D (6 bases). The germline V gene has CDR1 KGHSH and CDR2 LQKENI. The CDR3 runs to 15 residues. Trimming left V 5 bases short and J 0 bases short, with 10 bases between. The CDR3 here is CASSFDRPNTGELFF. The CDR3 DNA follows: TGTGCCAGCTCATTTGACAGGCCGAACACCGGGGAGCTGTTTTTT.

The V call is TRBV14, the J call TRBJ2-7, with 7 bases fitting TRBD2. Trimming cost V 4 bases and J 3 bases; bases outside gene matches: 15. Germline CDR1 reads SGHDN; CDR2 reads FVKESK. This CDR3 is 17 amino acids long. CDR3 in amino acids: CASSPSRRASGRYEQYF. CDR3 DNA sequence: TGTGCCAGCAGCCCCTCCCGTCGGGCTAGCGGCCGCTACGAGCAGTACTTC. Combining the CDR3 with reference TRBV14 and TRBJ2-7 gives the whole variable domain EAGVTQFPSHSVIEKGQTVTLRCDPISGHDNLYWYRRVMGKEIKFLLHFVKESKQDESGMPNNRFLAERTGGTYSTLKVQPAELEDSGVYFCASSPSRRASGRYEQYFGPGTRLTVT.

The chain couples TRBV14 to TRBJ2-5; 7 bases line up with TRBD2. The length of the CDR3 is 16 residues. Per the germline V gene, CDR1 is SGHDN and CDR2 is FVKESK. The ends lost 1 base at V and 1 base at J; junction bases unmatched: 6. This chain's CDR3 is CASSQVPPSGQETQYF. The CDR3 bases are TGTGCCAGCAGCCAAGTCCCTCCTAGCGGCCAAGAGACCCAGTACTTC.

CDR3 amino acids: CASSLDRGAGASGANVLTF. In nucleotides, the CDR3 is TGTGCCAGCAGCTTAGATCGGGGGGCGGGGGCCTCTGGGGCCAACGTCCTGACTTTC. The chain employs TRBV11-3 and TRBJ2-6, with a weak D call TRBD2 (7 bases). The V gene's germline CDR1 is SGHNT and CDR2 YENEEA. Trimming left V 0 bases short and J 0 bases short, with 15 bases between. This CDR3 has 19 amino acids.

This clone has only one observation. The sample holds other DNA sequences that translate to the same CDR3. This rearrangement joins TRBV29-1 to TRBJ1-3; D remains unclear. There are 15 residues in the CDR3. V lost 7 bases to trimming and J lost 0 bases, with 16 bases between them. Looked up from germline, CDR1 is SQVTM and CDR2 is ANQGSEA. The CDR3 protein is CSGMPDPSSGNTIYF. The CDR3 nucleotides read TGCAGCGGAATGCCCGACCCAAGCTCTGGAAACACCATATATTTT.